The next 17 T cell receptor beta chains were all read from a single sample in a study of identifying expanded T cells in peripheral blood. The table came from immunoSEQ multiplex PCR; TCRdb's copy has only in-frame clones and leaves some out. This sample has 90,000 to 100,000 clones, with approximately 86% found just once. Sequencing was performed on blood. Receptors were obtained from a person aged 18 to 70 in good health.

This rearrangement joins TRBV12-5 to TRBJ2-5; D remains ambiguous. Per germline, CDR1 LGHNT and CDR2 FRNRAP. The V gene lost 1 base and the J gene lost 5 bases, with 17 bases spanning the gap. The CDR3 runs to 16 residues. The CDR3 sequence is CASGLDPTVARETQYF. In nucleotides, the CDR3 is TGTGCTAGTGGTTTGGACCCGACGGTTGCACGGGAGACCCAGTACTTC.

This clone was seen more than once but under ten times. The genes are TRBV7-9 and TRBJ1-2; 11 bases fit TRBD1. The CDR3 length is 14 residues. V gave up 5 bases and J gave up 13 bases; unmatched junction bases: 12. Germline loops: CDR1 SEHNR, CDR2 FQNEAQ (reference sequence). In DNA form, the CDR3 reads TGTGCCAGCAGCCCGACCGGGACAGGGGGTTCCCTCACCTTC. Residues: CASSPTGTGGSLTF.

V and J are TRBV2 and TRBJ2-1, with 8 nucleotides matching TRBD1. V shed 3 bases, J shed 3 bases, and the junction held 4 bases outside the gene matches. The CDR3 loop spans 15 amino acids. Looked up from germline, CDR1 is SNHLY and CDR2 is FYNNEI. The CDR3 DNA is TGTGCCAGCAGTGATAGGACAGGGTACTACAATGAGCAGTTCTTC. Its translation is CASSDRTGYYNEQFF. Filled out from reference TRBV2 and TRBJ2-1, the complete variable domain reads EPEVTQTPSHQVTQMGQEVILRCVPISNHLYFYWYRQILGQKVEFLVSFYNNEISEKSEIFDDQFSVERPDGSNFTLKIRSTKLEDSAMYFCASSDRTGYYNEQFFGPGTRLTVL.

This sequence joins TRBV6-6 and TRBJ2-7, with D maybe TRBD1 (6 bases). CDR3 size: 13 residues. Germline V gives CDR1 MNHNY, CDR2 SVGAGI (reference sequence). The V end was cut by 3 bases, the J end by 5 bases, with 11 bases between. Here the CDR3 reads CASSYSDRHEQYF. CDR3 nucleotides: TGTGCCAGCAGTTATTCGGACAGACACGAGCAGTACTTC.

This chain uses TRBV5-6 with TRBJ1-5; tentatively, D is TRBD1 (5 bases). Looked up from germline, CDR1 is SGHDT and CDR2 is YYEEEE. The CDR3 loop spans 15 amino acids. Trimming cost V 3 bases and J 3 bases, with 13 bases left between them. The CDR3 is CASSWGSGNNQPQHF. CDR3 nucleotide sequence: TGTGCCAGCAGCTGGGGGTCGGGGAACAATCAGCCCCAGCATTTT.

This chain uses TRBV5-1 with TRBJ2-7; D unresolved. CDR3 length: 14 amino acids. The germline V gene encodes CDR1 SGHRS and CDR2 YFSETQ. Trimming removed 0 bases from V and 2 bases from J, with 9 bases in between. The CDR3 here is CASSLDRPTYEQYF. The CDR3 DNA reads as TGCGCCAGCAGCTTGGATCGACCCACCTACGAGCAGTACTTC.

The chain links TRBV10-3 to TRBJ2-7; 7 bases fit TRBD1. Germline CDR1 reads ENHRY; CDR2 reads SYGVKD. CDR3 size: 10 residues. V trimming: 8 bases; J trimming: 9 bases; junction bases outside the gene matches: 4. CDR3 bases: TGTGCCATCGAGCACAGGGGGCAGTACTTC. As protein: CAIEHRGQYF.

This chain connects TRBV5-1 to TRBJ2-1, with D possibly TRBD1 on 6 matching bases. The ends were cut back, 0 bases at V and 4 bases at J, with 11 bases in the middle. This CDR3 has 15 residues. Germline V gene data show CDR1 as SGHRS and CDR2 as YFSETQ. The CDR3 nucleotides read TGCGCCAGCAGCTTGGAGGCAGGGGAATACAATGAGCAGTTCTTC. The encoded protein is CASSLEAGEYNEQFF.

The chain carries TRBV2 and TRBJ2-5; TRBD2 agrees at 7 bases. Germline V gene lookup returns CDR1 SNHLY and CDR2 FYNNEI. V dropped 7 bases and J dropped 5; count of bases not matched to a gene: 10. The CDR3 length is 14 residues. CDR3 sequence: CASNRDYRGETQYF. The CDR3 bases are TGTGCCAGCAACCGGGACTACCGGGGGGAGACCCAGTACTTC.

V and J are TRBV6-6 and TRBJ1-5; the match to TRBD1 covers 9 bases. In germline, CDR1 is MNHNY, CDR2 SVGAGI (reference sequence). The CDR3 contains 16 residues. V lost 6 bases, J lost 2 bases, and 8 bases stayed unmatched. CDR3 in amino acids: CASSPGQGTGNQPQHF. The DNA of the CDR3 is TGTGCCAGCAGCCCTGGACAGGGGACGGGCAATCAGCCCCAGCATTTT.

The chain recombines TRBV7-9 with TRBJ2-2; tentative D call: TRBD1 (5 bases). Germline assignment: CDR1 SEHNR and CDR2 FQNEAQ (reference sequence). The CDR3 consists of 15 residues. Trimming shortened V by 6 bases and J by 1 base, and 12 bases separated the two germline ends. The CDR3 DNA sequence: TGTGCCAGCAGTTCCCCACAGGAGAACACCGGGGAGCTGTTTTTT. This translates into CASSSPQENTGELFF.

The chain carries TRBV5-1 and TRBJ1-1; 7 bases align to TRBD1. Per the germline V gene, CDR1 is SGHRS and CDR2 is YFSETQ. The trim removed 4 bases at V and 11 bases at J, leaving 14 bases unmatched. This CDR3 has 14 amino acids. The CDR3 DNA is TGCGCCAGCAGCCCGAGGGGGGACAGAAAAGAGGCTTTCTTT. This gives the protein CASSPRGDRKEAFF.

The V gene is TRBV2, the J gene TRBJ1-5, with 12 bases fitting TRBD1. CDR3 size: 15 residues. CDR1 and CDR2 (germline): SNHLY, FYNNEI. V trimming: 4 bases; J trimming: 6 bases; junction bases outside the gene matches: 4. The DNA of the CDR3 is TGTGCCAGCAGTGTGGGACAGGGGGCAATTCAGCCCCAGCATTTT. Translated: CASSVGQGAIQPQHF.

CDR3 residues: CASSYGGRYEQYF. The CDR3 DNA follows: TGTGCCAGCAGTTACGGGGGCAGATACGAGCAGTACTTC. This sequence joins TRBV6-5 and TRBJ2-7; maybe TRBD1 (6 bases). V was trimmed by 2 bases and J by 4 bases, leaving 9 bases between them. The CDR3 is made up of 13 amino acids. Looked up from germline, CDR1 is MNHEY and CDR2 is SVGAGI.

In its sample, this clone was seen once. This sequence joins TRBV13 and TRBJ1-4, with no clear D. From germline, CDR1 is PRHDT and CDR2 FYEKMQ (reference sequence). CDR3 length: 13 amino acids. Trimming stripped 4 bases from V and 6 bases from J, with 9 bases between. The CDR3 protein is CASSYQAYEKLFF. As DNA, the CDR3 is TGTGCCAGCAGCTACCAGGCGTATGAAAAACTGTTTTTT.

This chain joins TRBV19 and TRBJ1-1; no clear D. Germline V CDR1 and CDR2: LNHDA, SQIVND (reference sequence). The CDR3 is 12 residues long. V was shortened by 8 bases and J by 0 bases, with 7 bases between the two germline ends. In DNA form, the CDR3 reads TGTGCCAGTCAGAGCCTGAACACTGAAGCTTTCTTT. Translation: CASQSLNTEAFF. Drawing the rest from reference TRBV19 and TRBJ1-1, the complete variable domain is DGGITQSPKYLFRKEGQNVTLSCEQNLNHDAMYWYRQDPGQGLRLIYYSQIVNDFQKGDIAEGYSVSREKKESFPLTVTSAQKNPTAFYLCASQSLNTEAFFGQGTRLTVV.

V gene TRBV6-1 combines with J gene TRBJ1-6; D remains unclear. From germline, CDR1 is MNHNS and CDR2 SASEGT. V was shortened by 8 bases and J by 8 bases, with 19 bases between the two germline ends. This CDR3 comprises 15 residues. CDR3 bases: TGTGCCAGCGGTCGCCAAGCGGAAGCGTATTCACCCCTCCACTTT. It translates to CASGRQAEAYSPLHF.